Shown below are 5 T cell receptor beta chains from a single sample sequenced in a study of blood T cell repertoires in COVID-19. This table comes from immunoSEQ multiplex PCR, and its TCRdb copy is limited to in-frame clones, with some not included. The table lists tens of thousands of clones, about 85% of them singletons. Specimen: peripheral blood. The receptors were sampled from a woman aged 60-75 years with acute or convalescent COVID-19.

Turning to this clone: Within the sample, other DNA sequences also encode this same CDR3. CDR3 coding DNA: TGTGCCAGCAGCGTAGGGCAGGGAAACTATGGCTACACCTTC. This translates into CASSVGQGNYGYTF. The chain employs TRBV9 and TRBJ1-2, with a possible D match to TRBD1 (5 bases). The CDR3 totals 14 residues. V was shortened by 0 bases and J by 2 bases, with 8 bases between the two germline ends. CDR1 and CDR2 from the germline V gene are SGDLS and YYNGEE.

The chain couples TRBV27 to TRBJ1-5; the match to TRBD1 covers 9 bases. The CDR3 length is 17 residues. With V trimmed by 6 bases and J by 4 bases, 13 bases remained unmatched. Germline assignment: CDR1 MNHEY and CDR2 SMNVEV (reference sequence). CDR3 coding DNA: TGTGCCAGCAGCGAACCCCTGGGACAGGGCAAAAATCAGCCCCAGCATTTT. This encodes CASSEPLGQGKNQPQHF.

V gene TRBV6-5 combines with J gene TRBJ1-1, with TRBD1 identical over 10 bases. Germline assignment: CDR1 MNHEY and CDR2 SVGAGI. CDR3 length equals 14 residues. Germline trimming cut 2 bases from V and 5 bases from J; bases unmatched to any gene: 2. CDR3 sequence (DNA): TGTGCCAGCAGTTACGGGACAGGGGTTACTGAAGCTTTCTTT. Translated: CASSYGTGVTEAFF.

The V gene is TRBV5-1, the J gene TRBJ2-7; 11 bases are a match to TRBD2. Germline CDR1 SGHRS, CDR2 YFSETQ. Trimming took 5 bases from V and 6 from J; bases not matched to a gene: 7. The CDR3 runs to 14 residues. The CDR3 region is CASRGGLAGGEQYF. CDR3 in DNA: TGCGCCAGCAGAGGGGGTCTAGCGGGAGGCGAGCAGTACTTC.

V is TRBV3-1 (or the pseudogene TRBV3-2) and J is TRBJ1-6, with TRBD1 matching 9 bases. From germline, CDR1 is LGHDT and CDR2 YNNKEL (reference sequence). The trim removed 4 bases at V and 5 bases at J, leaving 12 bases unmatched. CDR3 length: 18 amino acids. In DNA, the CDR3 is TGTGCCAGCAGCCCAGCGAGCCCGGGACAGGGAAATAATTCACCCCTCCACTTT. It encodes CASSPASPGQGNNSPLHF.